These T cell receptor beta chains were read from a single sample in a study of metastatic and nonmetastatic thyroid tumors. From the PCR reads, TCRdb re-called clones with MiXCR. The sample consists of 3,700 or so clones, 30% to 35% of them appearing once. What was sequenced was adjacent normal tissue. These receptors all come from a female donor with papillary thyroid cancer or a benign thyroid nodule (not recorded which). Some clones in this sample may be carry-over from other donors' samples. Both conserved end residues are part of each CDR3. The D gene is left open where the match is weak. Not all rows give a size; the values are once, few, many and, for expanded clones, a class.

>TRBJ2-1|few|TRBD2|TRBV6-1
TGTGCCAGCATTGCCCACCTAGCGGGAGGGAGGAATGAGCAGTTCTTC
CASIAHLAGGRNEQFF
>TRBJ2-7|.|.|TRBV20-1
TGCAGTGCTAACTGGGAGATGGGGCCCGCCTACGAGCAGTACTTC
CSANWEMGPAYEQYF
>TRBJ2-7|medium-sized|.|TRBV9
TGTGCCAGCAGCGCCCAAACGGGAAGATCCGAGCAGTACTTC
CASSAQTGRSEQYF
>TRBJ1-4|.|.|TRBV4-2
TGTGCCAGCAGCCAGACCACGACGTCACAACTGTTTTTT
CASSQTTTSQLFF
>TRBJ1-1|large|.|TRBV6-1
TGTGCCAGCAGTACTGAATACAGGGCGAACACTGAAGCTTTCTTT
CASSTEYRANTEAFF
>TRBJ1-2|few|TRBD1|TRBV10-3
TGTGCCATCAGTGAGTCTGATATACTAGACAGGGGGGCGGACAACTATGGCTACACCTTC
CAISESDILDRGADNYGYTF
>TRBJ1-2|few|TRBD1|TRBV6-6
TGTGCCAGCAGTTACTTAGGACAGGGGGCTAACTATGGCTACACCTTC
CASSYLGQGANYGYTF
>TRBJ2-3|.|.|TRBV12-3/TRBV12-4
TGTGCCAGCAGTTTTAGTCGCGGGACAGATACGCAGTATTTT
CASSFSRGTDTQYF
>TRBJ1-5|large|.|TRBV27
TGTGCCAGCAGTTTATATCGTGGGGATCAGCCCCAGCATTTT
CASSLYRGDQPQHF
>TRBJ1-3|.|TRBD1|TRBV7-9
TGTGCCAGCCACGTAGGGACAGGGGTTGGAAACACCATATATTTT
CASHVGTGVGNTIYF
>TRBJ1-2|large|.|TRBV6-1
TGTGCCAGCAGTACAGATACCGGGGCCTCTAACTATGGCTACACCTTC
CASSTDTGASNYGYTF
>TRBJ2-7|.|.|TRBV20-1
TGCAGTGCTAGAAGCCTAGCGAGCTACGAGCAGTACTTC
CSARSLASYEQYF
>TRBJ1-2|few|.|TRBV2
TGTGCCAGCAGTGTAAAGGGAGGTGATGGCTACACCTTC
CASSVKGGDGYTF
>TRBJ2-5|medium-sized|.|TRBV5-1
TGCGCCAGCAGCTTTTTAGAGACCCAGTACTTC
CASSFLETQYF
>TRBJ1-6|.|.|TRBV6-6
TGTGCCAGCAGCCTTCCCGGACGCCTGGTACACAATAATTCACCCCTCCACTTT
CASSLPGRLVHNNSPLHF
>TRBJ2-5|.|.|TRBV20-1
TGCAGTGCCCAACAGGTACGGGGAGGAGAGACCCAGTACTTC
CSAQQVRGGETQYF
>TRBJ2-2|.|TRBD2|TRBV5-1
TGCGCCAGCAGTCCCTGGGGACTAGCGGCCGCGAACACCGGGGAGCTGTTTTTT
CASSPWGLAAANTGELFF
>TRBJ1-4|.|.|TRBV4-2
TGTGCCAGCAGCCATATGTCGGGGGCAGCAACTAATGAAAAACTGTTTTTT
CASSHMSGAATNEKLFF
>TRBJ2-7|.|.|TRBV11-2
TGTGCCAGCAGCTTTCTCGGGGGCTCCTACGAGCAGTACTTC
CASSFLGGSYEQYF
>TRBJ2-7|.|TRBD2|TRBV28
TGTGCCAGCAGTTCCCCGAGGACTAGCGGGATAAACGAGCAGTACTTC
CASSSPRTSGINEQYF
>TRBJ2-6|few|TRBD1|TRBV2
TGTGCCAGCTCCCGGTCGGGGACAGTATACTCTGGGGCCAACGTCCTGACTTTC
CASSRSGTVYSGANVLTF
>TRBJ1-1|.|.|TRBV12-3/TRBV12-4
TGTGCCAGCAGTTTTAGGGTGGGAGCTTTCTTT
CASSFRVGAFF
>TRBJ2-1|.|TRBD2|TRBV11-2
TGTGCCAGCAGCTTAGATTTTCGGCTAGCGGGAGCGTATTTCTACAATGAGCAGTTCTTC
CASSLDFRLAGAYFYNEQFF
>TRBJ2-7|few|TRBD2|TRBV27
TGTGCCAGCAGCTATAGCGGGAGCCACTCTGGATACGAGCAGTACTTC
CASSYSGSHSGYEQYF
>TRBJ2-7|once|TRBD2|TRBV7-8
TGTGCCAGCAGCTTATTGAGCGGGGCGAGCTCCTACGAGCAGTACTTC
CASSLLSGASSYEQYF
>TRBJ2-3|few|.|TRBV15
TGTGCCACCAGCAGAGCGAGGTGGGGGGATACGCAGTATTTT
CATSRARWGDTQYF
>TRBJ1-1|few|TRBD1|TRBV27
TGTGCCAGCAGACCACTCGGACAGGGGAACACTGAAGCTTTCTTT
CASRPLGQGNTEAFF
>TRBJ2-3|.|TRBD2|TRBV9
TGTGCCAGCAGCGTAGCTCCAGCGGGAGGGGCAGATACGCAGTATTTT
CASSVAPAGGADTQYF
>TRBJ1-2|.|TRBD1|TRBV20-1
TGCAGTTGCAGTCGTTCAGGGGGCGGTGGCTACACCTTC
CSCSRSGGGGYTF
>TRBJ1-2|few|.|TRBV28
TGTGCCAGCAGCCATAACTATGGCTACACCTTC
CASSHNYGYTF
>TRBJ1-1|.|TRBD1|TRBV13
TGTGCCAGCAGCGAATACAGGGGCTTTTTGACTGAAGCTTTCTTT
CASSEYRGFLTEAFF
>TRBJ2-3|medium-sized|TRBD2|TRBV7-2
TGTGCCAGCAGCTTTCTAGCGGGGGCAGATACGCAGTATTTT
CASSFLAGADTQYF
>TRBJ1-2|.|.|TRBV5-1
TGCGCCAGCAGCCGTACTACTAACTATGGCTACACCTTC
CASSRTTNYGYTF
>TRBJ2-7|.|.|TRBV12-3/TRBV12-4
TGTGCCAGCAGTCTGGACTTCTACGAGCAGTACTTC
CASSLDFYEQYF
>TRBJ1-1|.|.|TRBV12-3/TRBV12-4
TGTGCCAGCATAGGGTCCACTGAAGCTTTCTTT
CASIGSTEAFF
>TRBJ2-7|few|TRBD2|TRBV6-1
TGTGCCAGCAGTCCTACCAGGGGACTAGCGGGCGAGCAGTACTTT
CASSPTRGLAGEQYF
>TRBJ1-2|few|.|TRBV15
TGTGCCACCAGCAGAGAGGGGGGGGCAGCCTATGGCTACACCTTC
CATSREGGAAYGYTF
>TRBJ2-3|.|.|TRBV11-2
TGTGCCAGCAGCTTTCATCTGGATACGCAGTATTTT
CASSFHLDTQYF
>TRBJ2-3|.|TRBD2|TRBV7-3
TGTGCCAGCAGCTTAATTCCGGGAGGGCCTATAGATACGCAGTATTTT
CASSLIPGGPIDTQYF
>TRBJ2-3|.|.|TRBV18
TGTGCCAGCTCACCATTGGGGGTGCCAGATACGCAGTATTTT
CASSPLGVPDTQYF
>TRBJ2-2|.|TRBD1|TRBV7-3
TGTGCCAGCAGCTCGACAGGGTCCGGGGAGCTGTTTTTT
CASSSTGSGELFF
>TRBJ2-7|.|TRBD2|TRBV27
TGTGCCAGCAGTCAGTCCGAGGGGACTAGCGGAGCCCCTTACGAGCAGTACTTC
CASSQSEGTSGAPYEQYF
>TRBJ1-4|few|.|TRBV28
TGTGCCAGCAGTTTATGGTCAGGGTCTAATGAAAAACTGTTTTTT
CASSLWSGSNEKLFF
>TRBJ2-1|large|TRBD2|TRBV12-5
TGTGCTAGTGGTTTGGACCGACTAGCGGGAAACAATGAGCAGTTCTTC
CASGLDRLAGNNEQFF
>TRBJ2-7|.|TRBD1|TRBV20-1
TGCAGTGCAAACCGACAGGGCCCCGCACCCGAGCAGTACTTC
CSANRQGPAPEQYF
>TRBJ2-3|few|TRBD1|TRBV19
TGTGCCAGTAGTGGGGACAGGGAAGATACGCAGTATTTT
CASSGDREDTQYF
>TRBJ1-5|.|.|TRBV27
TGTGCCAGCAGTTTATCGGTCAATCAGCCCCAGCATTTT
CASSLSVNQPQHF
>TRBJ2-2|large|.|TRBV2
TGTGCCAGCGTAAGAGCAACGAACACCGGGGAGCTGTTTTTT
CASVRATNTGELFF
>TRBJ1-1|.|.|TRBV5-1
TGCGCCAGCAGCCTAATTCCATCAGGGGAAGGGATGAACACTGAAGCTTTCTTT
CASSLIPSGEGMNTEAFF
>TRBJ2-1|.|TRBD2|TRBV6-2/TRBV6-3
TGTGCCAGCAGTTATAACCCTAGCGGGGAGAGCTCCTACAATGAGCAGTTCTTC
CASSYNPSGESSYNEQFF
>TRBJ2-7|.|TRBD2|TRBV28
TGTGCCAGCAGACCGGGCGGGGGAGAGCGCTACGAGCAGTACTTC
CASRPGGGERYEQYF
>TRBJ1-5|.|.|TRBV6-6
TGTGCCAGCAGTTACCGGTATAGCAATCAGCCCCAGCATTTT
CASSYRYSNQPQHF
>TRBJ1-1|.|TRBD1|TRBV7-2
TGTGCCAGCAGCTTACTACAGGGGGCGAAGACTGAAGCTTTCTTT
CASSLLQGAKTEAFF
>TRBJ1-1|.|.|TRBV11-1
TGTGCCAGCAGTCCGCCAGGGACTACGGAAGCTTTCTTT
CASSPPGTTEAFF
>TRBJ1-1|.|.|TRBV9
TGTGCCAGCAGCCCCCCGGGGGGCGTTGAAGCTTTCTTT
CASSPPGGVEAFF
>TRBJ2-3|.|.|TRBV6-1
TGTGCCAGCACCCTTGGGGATACGCAGTATTTT
CASTLGDTQYF
>TRBJ2-3|few|TRBD2|TRBV12-3/TRBV12-4
TGTGCCAGCAGTCCCTCGCTGGGTACTAGCGGGGATGCAGATACGCAGTATTTT
CASSPSLGTSGDADTQYF
>TRBJ2-3|.|TRBD2|TRBV20-1
TGCAGTGCTAGGATGGGGGGGGAGAATACGCAGTATTTT
CSARMGGENTQYF
>TRBJ2-2|few|TRBD1|TRBV5-1
TGCGCCAGCAGCTTGGGACAGGGAAACGGGGAGCTGTTTTTT
CASSLGQGNGELFF